These T cell receptor beta chains were read from a single sample in a study of shared clonotypes between healthy human individuals. The data were produced by immunoSEQ multiplex PCR, yet TCRdb's version contains in-frame clones alone and is incomplete. The repertoire holds 450,000 to 500,000 clones, with about 84% as singletons. The material sequenced was PBMCs. All receptors derive from a woman aged 40 to 50 in good health. Some clones in this sample may be carry-over from other donors' samples. The CDR3 runs from the conserved cysteine through the conserved F or W. The order of the fields is clone size, D gene, V gene, J gene, CDR3 protein, CDR3 DNA. D genes are given only for firm matches. Size values are once, few and many counts, or a class for expanded clones, and some rows have none.

>few|TRBD1|TRBV7-2|TRBJ2-5
CASSLVGTGGWETQYF
TGTGCCAGCAGCTTAGTAGGGACAGGGGGCTGGGAGACCCAGTACTTC
>many|.|TRBV7-9|TRBJ1-1
CASSVDSWGTEAFF
TGTGCCAGCAGCGTCGACTCTTGGGGGACTGAAGCTTTCTTT
>once|.|TRBV30|TRBJ2-5
CAWRRSSQETQYF
TGTGCCTGGAGAAGGAGTAGTCAAGAGACCCAGTACTTC
>.|TRBD1|TRBV11-1|TRBJ1-4
CASSLDRELLFF
TGTGCCAGCAGCCTTGACAGGGAATTACTGTTTTTT
>.|TRBD2|TRBV6-5|TRBJ2-7
CASSKGLAGVEQYF
TGTGCCAGCAGTAAGGGACTAGCGGGAGTGGAGCAGTACTTC
>.|TRBD1|TRBV27|TRBJ2-1
CASSFVQGEGEQFF
TGTGCCAGCAGTTTCGTACAGGGGGAAGGTGAGCAGTTCTTC
>.|TRBD1|TRBV7-9|TRBJ2-3
CASSLGRDRPGDTQYF
TGTGCCAGCAGCTTAGGCCGGGACAGGCCAGGGGATACGCAGTATTTT
>.|.|TRBV6-5|TRBJ2-7
CASSYGTNYEQYF
TGTGCCAGCAGTTACGGAACTAACTACGAGCAGTACTTC
>.|.|TRBV28|TRBJ1-5
CASWGVGTPNQPQHF
TGTGCCTCCTGGGGAGTCGGGACACCTAATCAGCCCCAGCATTTT
>.|.|TRBV7-8|TRBJ2-7
CASSRSGGPQEQYF
TGTGCCAGCAGCCGATCCGGAGGGCCACAAGAGCAGTACTTC
>.|.|TRBV9|TRBJ2-5
CASSVRGDQETQYF
TGTGCCAGCAGCGTAAGGGGTGACCAAGAGACCCAGTACTTC
>once|.|TRBV6-5|TRBJ2-7
CASSSAGGSYEQYF
TGTGCCAGCAGTTCTGCAGGGGGGAGCTACGAGCAGTACTTC
>few|TRBD2|TRBV7-2|TRBJ2-5
CASSLQSGGQETQYF
TGTGCCAGCAGCTTACAGTCCGGGGGGCAAGAGACCCAGTACTTC
>.|.|TRBV29-1|TRBJ2-5
CSREDTPWGGEIPGRRETQYF
TGCAGCAGAGAAGACACCCCGTGGGGGGGCGAAATCCCGGGACGCCGAGAGACCCAGTACTTC
>.|.|TRBV5-1|TRBJ1-4
CASSLAGGTNEKLFF
TGCGCCAGCAGCTTGGCTGGGGGCACTAATGAAAAACTGTTTTTT
>.|.|TRBV7-9|TRBJ2-5
CASSSPGGKTQYF
TGTGCCAGCAGCTCCCCAGGGGGGAAGACCCAGTACTTC
>.|TRBD2|TRBV11-3|TRBJ2-1
CASSLGLAGYNEQFF
TGTGCCAGCAGCTTAGGACTAGCGGGCTACAATGAGCAGTTCTTC
>.|TRBD1|TRBV6-1|TRBJ2-1
CASSATGTGVNNEQFF
TGTGCCAGCAGTGCCACCGGGACAGGGGTCAACAATGAGCAGTTCTTC
>many|.|TRBV2|TRBJ2-2
CASSWQGLRAGELFF
TGTGCCAGCAGTTGGCAGGGTCTAAGGGCCGGGGAGCTGTTTTTT
>.|.|TRBV4-3|TRBJ1-1
CASSGDRGNTEAFF
TGCGCCAGCTCCGGGGATCGGGGCAACACTGAAGCTTTCTTT
>.|.|TRBV9|TRBJ2-2
CASSVDRNTGELFF
TGTGCCAGCAGCGTAGACCGGAACACCGGGGAGCTGTTTTTT
>.|.|TRBV11-2|TRBJ2-5
CASSSWGATQYF
TGTGCCAGCAGCTCATGGGGGGCAACCCAGTACTTC
>.|.|TRBV7-9|TRBJ2-1
CASSPVYEQFF
TGTGCCAGCAGCCCAGTGTATGAGCAGTTCTTC
>.|TRBD2|TRBV27|TRBJ2-7
CASSKQREGYEQYF
TGTGCCAGCAGTAAGCAGCGGGAGGGATACGAGCAGTACTTC
>.|TRBD2|TRBV5-4|TRBJ2-1
CASSLTGLAGQNEQFF
TGTGCCAGCAGCTTGACCGGACTAGCGGGCCAAAATGAGCAGTTCTTC
>.|.|TRBV4-1|TRBJ2-3
CASSQDVGQYSTDTQYF
TGCGCCAGCAGCCAAGATGTAGGGCAGTACAGCACAGATACGCAGTATTTT
>.|.|TRBV30|TRBJ1-2
CAWAGTPYGYTF
TGTGCCTGGGCCGGGACACCCTATGGCTACACCTTC
>few|.|TRBV9|TRBJ1-5
CASSRDIDQPQHF
TGTGCCAGCAGCCGGGACATCGATCAGCCCCAGCATTTT
>.|.|TRBV18|TRBJ2-7
CASSRRAGEPYEQYF
TGTGCCAGCTCACGTCGGGCAGGGGAACCCTACGAGCAGTACTTC
>.|.|TRBV15|TRBJ1-5
CATSRDRETYREGNQPQHF
TGTGCCACCAGCAGAGATCGCGAAACCTACAGGGAAGGCAATCAGCCCCAGCATTTT
>few|.|TRBV7-2|TRBJ1-2
CASSLETGPMRSIGYTF
TGTGCCAGCAGCTTAGAAACAGGTCCCATGAGATCTATCGGCTACACCTTC
>.|.|TRBV11-2|TRBJ1-6
CASNPDGNSPLHF
TGTGCCAGCAACCCGGACGGGAATTCACCCCTCCACTTT
>.|.|TRBV10-1|TRBJ1-1
CASSDSRNTEAFF
TGCGCCAGCAGTGACTCAAGGAACACTGAAGCTTTCTTT
>many|TRBD2|TRBV28|TRBJ2-1
CASSRPGTSSYNEQFF
TGTGCCAGCAGTCGACCAGGGACTAGCTCCTACAATGAGCAGTTCTTC
>.|TRBD1|TRBV19|TRBJ1-5
CASSLTGGLSNQPQHF
TGTGCCAGTAGCCTCACAGGGGGATTGAGCAATCAGCCCCAGCATTTT
>.|.|TRBV11-1|TRBJ2-1
CASSLGYSYNEQFF
TGTGCCAGCAGCTTAGGATACTCCTACAATGAGCAGTTCTTC
>.|.|TRBV28|TRBJ1-3
CASSFSRHSGNTIYF
TGTGCCAGCAGTTTTAGCAGGCACTCTGGAAACACCATATATTTT
>.|TRBD2|TRBV6-4|TRBJ2-3
CASSEQLAGGNMDTQYF
TGTGCCAGCAGTGAGCAACTAGCGGGGGGAAATATGGATACGCAGTATTTT
>.|.|TRBV9|TRBJ1-1
CASSRGRDTEAFF
TGTGCCAGCAGCAGGGGCAGGGACACTGAAGCTTTCTTT
>.|.|TRBV5-1|TRBJ2-2
CASSLVFSGDRELFF
TGCGCCAGCAGCTTGGTGTTTTCCGGGGACCGGGAGCTGTTTTTT
>.|.|TRBV4-2|TRBJ1-5
CASSQDLGRNQPQHF
TGTGCCAGCAGCCAAGATCTGGGACGAAATCAGCCCCAGCATTTT
>.|TRBD1|TRBV11-2|TRBJ1-4
CASSLNRGNEKLFF
TGTGCCAGCAGCTTGAACAGGGGGAATGAAAAACTGTTTTTT
>.|.|TRBV5-1|TRBJ1-4
CASSLGQDEKLFF
TGCGCCAGCAGCTTGGGTCAAGATGAAAAACTGTTTTTT
>many|TRBD1|TRBV29-1|TRBJ1-1
CSVGDRDRGKTFF
TGCAGCGTTGGGGACCGGGACAGGGGAAAAACTTTCTTT
>.|.|TRBV27|TRBJ2-7
CASSFGGGSSYEQYF
TGTGCCAGCAGTTTCGGGGGCGGGAGCTCCTACGAGCAGTACTTC
>.|.|TRBV28|TRBJ1-1
CASGRYGGRGNTEAFF
TGTGCCAGCGGACGATACGGGGGGCGAGGGAACACTGAAGCTTTCTTT
>many|.|TRBV7-9|TRBJ2-5
CASSQGGETQYF
TGTGCCAGCAGCCAAGGGGGGGAGACCCAGTACTTC
>.|.|TRBV7-9|TRBJ1-2
CASRPGAGDVYGYTF
TGTGCCAGCAGACCAGGGGCAGGGGACGTCTATGGCTACACCTTC
>.|.|TRBV28|TRBJ1-2
CASSSGYGYTF
TGTGCCAGCAGTTCCGGCTATGGCTACACCTTC
>few|.|TRBV30|TRBJ2-1
CAWSVLRTKGNEQFF
TGTGCCTGGAGTGTACTGAGGACCAAGGGGAATGAGCAGTTCTTC
>.|TRBD1|TRBV28|TRBJ1-2
CASSFPGTGGANGYTF
TGTGCCAGCAGTTTCCCTGGGACAGGGGGCGCTAATGGCTACACCTTC